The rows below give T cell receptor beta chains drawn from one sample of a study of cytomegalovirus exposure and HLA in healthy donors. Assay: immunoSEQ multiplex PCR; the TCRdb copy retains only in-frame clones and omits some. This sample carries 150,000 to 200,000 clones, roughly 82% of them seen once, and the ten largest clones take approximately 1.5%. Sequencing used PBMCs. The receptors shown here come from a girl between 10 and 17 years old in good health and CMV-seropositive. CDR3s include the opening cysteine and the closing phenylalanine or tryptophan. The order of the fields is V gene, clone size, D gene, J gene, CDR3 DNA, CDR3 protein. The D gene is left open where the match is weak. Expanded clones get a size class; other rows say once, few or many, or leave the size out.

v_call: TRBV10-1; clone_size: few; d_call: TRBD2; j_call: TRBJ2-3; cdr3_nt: TGCGCCAGCAGTGAAGGTGCGGGAGCATATACGCAGTATTTT; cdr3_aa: CASSEGAGAYTQYF
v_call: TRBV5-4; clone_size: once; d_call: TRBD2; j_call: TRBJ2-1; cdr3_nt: TGTGCCAGCAGCTTGCGCAGCGGGGAATACAATGAGCAGTTCTTC; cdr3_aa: CASSLRSGEYNEQFF
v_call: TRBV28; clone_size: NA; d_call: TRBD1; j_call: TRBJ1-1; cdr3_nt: TGTGCCAGCAGGGGAGGACAGGAGAACACTGAAGCTTTCTTT; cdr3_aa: CASRGGQENTEAFF
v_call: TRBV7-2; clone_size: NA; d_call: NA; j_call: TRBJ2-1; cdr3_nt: TGTGCCAGCAGCCCACCCCCGGGAACCTACAATGAGCAGTTCTTC; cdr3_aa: CASSPPPGTYNEQFF
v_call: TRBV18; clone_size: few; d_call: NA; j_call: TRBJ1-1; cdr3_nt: TGTGCCAGCTCACGCACAGGTCAAAGGACTGAAGCTTTCTTT; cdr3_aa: CASSRTGQRTEAFF
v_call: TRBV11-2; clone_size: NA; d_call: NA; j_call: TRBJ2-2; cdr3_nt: TGTGCCAGCAGCTTAGTCAGAAGATTCACCGGGGAGCTGTTTTTT; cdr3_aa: CASSLVRRFTGELFF
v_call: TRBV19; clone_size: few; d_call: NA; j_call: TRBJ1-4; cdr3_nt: TGTGCCAGTAGTATAGCCAGCGGGGCGGAAGAAAAACTGTTTTTT; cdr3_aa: CASSIASGAEEKLFF
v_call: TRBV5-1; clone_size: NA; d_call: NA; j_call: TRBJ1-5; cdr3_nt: TGCGCCAGCAGCCTCGGGGGGACCAGCAATCAGCCCCAGCATTTT; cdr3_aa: CASSLGGTSNQPQHF
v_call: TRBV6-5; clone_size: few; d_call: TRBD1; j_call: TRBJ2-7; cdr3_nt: TGTGCCAGCAGTTACGGAGACAGGGACTACGAGCAGTACTTC; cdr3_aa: CASSYGDRDYEQYF
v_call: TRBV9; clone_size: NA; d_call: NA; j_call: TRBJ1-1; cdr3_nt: TGTGCCAGCAGCGTGAGAGACAGTTTGAACACTGAAGCTTTCTTT; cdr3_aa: CASSVRDSLNTEAFF
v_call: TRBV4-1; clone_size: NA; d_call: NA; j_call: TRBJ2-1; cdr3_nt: TGCGCCAGCAGCCGAGACGGGTACAATGTTGAGCAGTTCTTC; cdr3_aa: CASSRDGYNVEQFF
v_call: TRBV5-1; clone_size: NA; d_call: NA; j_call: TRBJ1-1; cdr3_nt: TGCGCCAGCAGCTTGAACGTTGGTGCCAGTCGAAACACTGAAGCTTTCTTT; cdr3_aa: CASSLNVGASRNTEAFF
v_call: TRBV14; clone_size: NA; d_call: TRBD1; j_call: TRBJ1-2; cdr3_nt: TGTGCCAGCAGCCCCTGGACAGGGACTAACTATGGCTACACCTTC; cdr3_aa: CASSPWTGTNYGYTF
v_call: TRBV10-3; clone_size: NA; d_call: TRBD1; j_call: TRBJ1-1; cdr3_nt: TGTGCCATCAGGGCTAGGGACAGGAACACTGAAGCTTTCTTT; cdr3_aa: CAIRARDRNTEAFF
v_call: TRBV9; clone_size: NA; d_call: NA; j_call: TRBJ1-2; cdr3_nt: TGTGCCAGCAGCCCTAGGACAGAAAACTATGGCTACACCTTC; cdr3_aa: CASSPRTENYGYTF
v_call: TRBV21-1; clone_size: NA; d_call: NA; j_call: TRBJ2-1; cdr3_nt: TGTGCCAGCCGTTCACGGGCGGGAGAGTCGTTCCATGAGCAGTTCTTC; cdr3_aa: CASRSRAGESFHEQFF
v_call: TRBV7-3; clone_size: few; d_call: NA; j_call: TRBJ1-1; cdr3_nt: TGTGCCAGCAGCTTAGGGAGTCCACAAAACACTGAAGCTTTCTTT; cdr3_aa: CASSLGSPQNTEAFF
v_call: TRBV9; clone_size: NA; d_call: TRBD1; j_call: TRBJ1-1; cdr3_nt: TGTGCCAGCAGCGGGGGACAGGGTACCACTGAAGCTTTCTTT; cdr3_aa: CASSGGQGTTEAFF
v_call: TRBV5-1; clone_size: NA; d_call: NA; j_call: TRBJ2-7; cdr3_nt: TGCGCCAGCAGCTTCGACACCTACGAGCAGTACTTC; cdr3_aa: CASSFDTYEQYF
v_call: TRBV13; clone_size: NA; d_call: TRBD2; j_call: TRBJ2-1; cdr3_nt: TGTGCCAGCAGCTTAGGACTAGCGGGGATACCTTACAATGAGCAGTTCTTC; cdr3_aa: CASSLGLAGIPYNEQFF
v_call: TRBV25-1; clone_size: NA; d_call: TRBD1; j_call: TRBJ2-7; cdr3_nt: TGTGCCAGCAGTGAATTTACAGGGGTCTACGGGCAGTACTTC; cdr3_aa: CASSEFTGVYGQYF
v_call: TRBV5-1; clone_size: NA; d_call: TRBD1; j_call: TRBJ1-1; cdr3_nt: TGCGCCAGCAGCTTCGGGACAGGGGGCAGGACTGAAGCTTTCTTT; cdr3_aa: CASSFGTGGRTEAFF
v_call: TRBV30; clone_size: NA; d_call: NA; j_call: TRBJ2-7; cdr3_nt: TGTGCCTGGAGTGCCGGCGGAGGGTTAGGGGTCTACGAGCAGTACTTC; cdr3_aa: CAWSAGGGLGVYEQYF
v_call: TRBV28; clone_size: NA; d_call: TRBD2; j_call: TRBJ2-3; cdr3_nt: TGTGCCAGCCTAAGACTAGCGGGGGGTACGCAGTATTTT; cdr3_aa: CASLRLAGGTQYF
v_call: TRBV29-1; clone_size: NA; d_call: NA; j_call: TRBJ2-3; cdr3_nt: TGCAGCGTTGTTGGTGGGGGCCTCTTCAGCACAGATACGCAGTATTTT; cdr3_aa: CSVVGGGLFSTDTQYF
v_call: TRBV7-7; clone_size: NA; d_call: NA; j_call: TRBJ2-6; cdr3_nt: TGTGCTAGCAGCTCTTGGGGGACAACCACGAAGGCTGGGGCCAACGTCCTGACTTTC; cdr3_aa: CASSSWGTTTKAGANVLTF
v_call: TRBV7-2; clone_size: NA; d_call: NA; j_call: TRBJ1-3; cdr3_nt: TGTGCCAGCAGCTTAGCGTTCGGGGTCTCTGGAAACACCATATATTTT; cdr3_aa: CASSLAFGVSGNTIYF
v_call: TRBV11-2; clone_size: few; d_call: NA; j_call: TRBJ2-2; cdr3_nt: TGTGCCAGCATTCCTTGGGCAGGAGGGAACACCGGGGAGCTGTTTTTT; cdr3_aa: CASIPWAGGNTGELFF
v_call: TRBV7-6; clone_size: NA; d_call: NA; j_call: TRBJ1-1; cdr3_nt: TGTGCCAGCAGCCCTACAGGGTCGGAGACTGAAGCTTTCTTT; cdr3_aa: CASSPTGSETEAFF
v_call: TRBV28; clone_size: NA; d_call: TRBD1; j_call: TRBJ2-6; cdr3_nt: TGTGCCAGCAGTTGGGGGACAGCAAACTCTGGGGCCAACGTCCTGACTTTC; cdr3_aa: CASSWGTANSGANVLTF
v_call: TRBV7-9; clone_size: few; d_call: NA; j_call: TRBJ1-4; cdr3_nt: TGTGCCAGCAGCTTAACGTTACAGGTTCCTAATGAAAAACTGTTTTTT; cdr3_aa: CASSLTLQVPNEKLFF
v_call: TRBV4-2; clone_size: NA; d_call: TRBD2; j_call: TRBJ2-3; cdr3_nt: TGTGCCAGCAGCCAAGACCCGAACCTAGCGGGGGGAGTCACAGATACGCAGTATTTT; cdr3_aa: CASSQDPNLAGGVTDTQYF
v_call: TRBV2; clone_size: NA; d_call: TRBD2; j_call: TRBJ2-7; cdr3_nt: TGTGCCAGCAGTGAGACTAGCGGGAGTAACGAGCAGTACTTC; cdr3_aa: CASSETSGSNEQYF
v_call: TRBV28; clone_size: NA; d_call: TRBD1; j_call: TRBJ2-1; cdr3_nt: TGTGCCGGTACCTCCAGGGACAGGGGGCCCAATGAGCAGTTCTTC; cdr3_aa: CAGTSRDRGPNEQFF
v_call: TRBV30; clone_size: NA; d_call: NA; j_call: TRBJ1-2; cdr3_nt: TGTGCCTGGAGTACAGGGTATGGCTACACCTTC; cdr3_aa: CAWSTGYGYTF
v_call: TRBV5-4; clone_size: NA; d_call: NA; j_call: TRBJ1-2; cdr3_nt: TGTGCCAGCAGGGGACAATCGGACTATGGCTACACCTTC; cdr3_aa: CASRGQSDYGYTF
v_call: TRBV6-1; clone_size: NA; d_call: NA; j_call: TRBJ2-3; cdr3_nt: TGTGCCAGTGGGAACGGGGGTGGTAGCACAGATACGCAGTATTTT; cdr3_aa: CASGNGGGSTDTQYF
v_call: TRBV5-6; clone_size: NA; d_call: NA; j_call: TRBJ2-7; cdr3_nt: TGTGCCAGCAGCTCTCGGACGGCCGGGGTGGCCGAGCAGTACTTC; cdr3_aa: CASSSRTAGVAEQYF
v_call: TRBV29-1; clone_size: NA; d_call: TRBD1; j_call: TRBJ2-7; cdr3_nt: TGCAGCGTTAGGGACAGGGAACTCGGGGAGCAGTACTTC; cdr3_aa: CSVRDRELGEQYF
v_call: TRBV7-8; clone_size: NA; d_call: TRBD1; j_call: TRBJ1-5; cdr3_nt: TGTGCCAGCAGCTTAGGGGACAGGGGCCTCAATCAGCCCCAGCATTTT; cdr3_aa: CASSLGDRGLNQPQHF
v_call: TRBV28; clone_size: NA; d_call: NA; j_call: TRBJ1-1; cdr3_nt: TGTGCCAGCAGCCGTGGGGGGGGAGGAACTGAAGCTTTCTTT; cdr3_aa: CASSRGGGGTEAFF
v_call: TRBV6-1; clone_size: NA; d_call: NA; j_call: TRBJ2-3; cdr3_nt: TGTGCCAGCAGTGAAGACCCTGCCGAGCCGGATACGCAGTATTTT; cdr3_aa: CASSEDPAEPDTQYF
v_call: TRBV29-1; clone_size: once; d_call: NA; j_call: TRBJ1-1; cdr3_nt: TGCAGCGGGCGGGGGCTGGGCACTGAAGCTTTCTTT; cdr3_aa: CSGRGLGTEAFF
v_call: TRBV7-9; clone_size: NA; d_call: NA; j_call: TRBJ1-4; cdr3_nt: TGTGCCAGCAGCTTTGGGCAGGGTGGCGAAAAACTGTTTTTT; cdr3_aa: CASSFGQGGEKLFF
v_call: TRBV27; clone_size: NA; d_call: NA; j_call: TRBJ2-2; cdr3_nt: TGTGCCAGCAGTTTTAGAACAGAGAACACCGGGGAGCTGTTTTTT; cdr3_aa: CASSFRTENTGELFF
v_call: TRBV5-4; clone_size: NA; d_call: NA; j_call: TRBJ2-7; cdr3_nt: TGTGCCAGCAGCCGGGACTTCTACGAGCAGTACTTC; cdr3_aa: CASSRDFYEQYF
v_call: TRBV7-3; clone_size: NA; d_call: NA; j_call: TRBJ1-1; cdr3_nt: TGTGCCAGCAGCCCCCTAGGAGGGTTTGAGATTGGCACTGAAGCTTTCTTT; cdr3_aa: CASSPLGGFEIGTEAFF
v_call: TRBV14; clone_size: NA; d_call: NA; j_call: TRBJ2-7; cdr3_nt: TGTGCCAGCAGCCAAGCCGGGGATAGCGCCATCGAGCAGTACTTC; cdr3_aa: CASSQAGDSAIEQYF
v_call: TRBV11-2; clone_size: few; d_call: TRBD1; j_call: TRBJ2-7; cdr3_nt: TGTGCCAGCAGCTTGGAGTCAGGGGGCAAAATCGTCGAGCAGTACTTC; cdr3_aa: CASSLESGGKIVEQYF
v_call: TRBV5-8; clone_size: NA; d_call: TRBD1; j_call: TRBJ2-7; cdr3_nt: TGTGCCAGCAGCTCGTACCCAGGACAGGTCTACGAGCAGTACTTC; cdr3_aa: CASSSYPGQVYEQYF
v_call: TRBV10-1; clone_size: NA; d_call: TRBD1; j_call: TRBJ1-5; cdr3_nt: TGCGCCATGGGACAGAGCAATCAGCCCCAGCATTTT; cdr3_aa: CAMGQSNQPQHF
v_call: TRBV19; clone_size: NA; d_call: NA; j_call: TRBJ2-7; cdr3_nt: TGTGCCTCCCGGGGGTTGGGCGAGCAGTACTTC; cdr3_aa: CASRGLGEQYF
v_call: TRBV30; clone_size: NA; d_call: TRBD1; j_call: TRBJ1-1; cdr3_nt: TGTGCCTGGAGTGTACTGGGACAGGGGGCCGCTGAAGCTTTCTTT; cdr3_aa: CAWSVLGQGAAEAFF